This T cell receptor (beta chain) is from a study of PD-1 blockade in classical Hodgkin lymphoma. Generated by immunoSEQ multiplex PCR, the TCRdb table keeps only in-frame clones and is missing some. The sample holds more than 140,000 clones, about four fifths seen once. Germline assignment: CDR1 SNHLY and CDR2 FYNNEI. V was pared by 2 bases and J by 6 bases, with 17 bases between. The CDR3 is made up of 17 amino acids. Every patient relapsed after autologous stem cell transplantation, and brentuximab vedotin exposure varied. This chain joins TRBV2 and TRBJ1-6, with a weak D call TRBD1 (6 bases). The origin of this receptor is a human donor with classical Hodgkin lymphoma. The sample in question was peripheral blood mononuclear cells (PBMCs), obtained before the second cycle of nivolumab. CDR3 sequence: CASSESLATGSNSPLHF. The DNA of the CDR3 is TGTGCCAGCAGTGAAAGTTTGGCAACAGGGTCTAATTCACCCCTCCACTTT.